The present TCR beta chain was sequenced within a study of T cells after yellow fever vaccination. Study-wide background: Low-cell-number fractions were prepared with SMART-Seq v4 Ultra Low Input.

The CDR3 consists of 13 residues. The V end was cut by 9 bases, the J end by 7 bases, with 19 bases between. Turning to this clonotype: The target antigen is unknown.

TCRdb independently ran MiXCR on the 5' RACE reads; one entry per CDR3 protein. The table records around 600,000 distinct CDR3 sequences, more than 9% of them present only once. The study's findings and limits: A small proportion of clonotypes was detected in both the CD4 and CD8 compartments. Post-booster repertoires again held most primary-vaccination clones (about 96% CD4, around 90% CD8). Abundant clonotypes from the bulk population could get into FACS-sorted repertoires as contaminants.

The chain combines TRBV12-3 or TRBV12-4 with TRBJ2-7; D may be TRBD2 (7 bases). Sequences were derived from PBMCs, sampled on the day of the yellow fever booster vaccination. This TCR was sampled from a man aged 25 to 40 who received the YFV17D yellow fever vaccine. In DNA form, the CDR3 reads TGTGCCAGTATGCGGGGGCAAACGGGGGAGCAGTACTTC. Translation: CASMRGQTGEQYF.